This T cell receptor beta chain is drawn from a study of T-cell reconstitution after alpha-beta-depleted transplantation in children. Germline V lookup: CDR1 DFQATT, CDR2 SNEGSKA (reference sequence). This CDR3 is built from 11 residues. V was clipped by 6 bases and J by 7 bases; unmatched bases: 4. This clonotype showed up just a few times. Unique molecular identifiers featured in how the TCRbeta library was prepared. TCRdb analysed the PCR reads with MiXCR anew, one entry per CDR3 protein. The sample lists 500,000 or so distinct CDR3 sequences, 30% to 35% seen once, with approximately 2.3% in the top ten.

The material was PBMCs from the stem cell graft donor, obtained from the stem cell graft. This chain links TRBV20-1 with TRBJ1-1, with 8 bases aligning to TRBD1. The TCR was taken from a human donor who donated a stem cell graft to a child with aplastic anemia. The CDR3 is CSATGTGEAFF. In DNA form, the CDR3 reads TGCAGTGCCACGGGGACAGGTGAAGCTTTCTTT.